This TCR beta chain was observed in a study of T cell responses to AZD1222 COVID-19 vaccine. The study, taken as a whole, reports: Donors were mostly white British, more females; clonal diversity possibly underestimated.

This table comes from immunoSEQ multiplex PCR, and its TCRdb copy is limited to in-frame clones, with some not included. The sample lists around 150,000 clones; more than 85% were seen once. In the case of this clone: What it binds is not known.

The TCR originated in an adult in good health. Sequencing used peripheral blood, obtained on day 0 of AZD1222 vaccination.

The CDR3 loop reads CASSLAQYSGSYEQYF. The CDR3 DNA sequence: TGTGCCAGCAGTTTAGCCCAATATTCGGGCTCCTACGAGCAGTACTTC. V gene TRBV28 combines with J gene TRBJ2-7; unclear D gene. CDR1 is MDHEN, CDR2 SYDVKM, per germline. V lost 2 bases and J lost 0, with 14 bases in between. CDR3 length: 16 amino acids. The entire variable domain, with the rest obtained from reference TRBV28 and TRBJ2-7, is as follows: DVKVTQSSRYLVKRTGEKVFLECVQDMDHENMFWYRQDPGLGLRLIYFSYDVKMKEKGDIPEGYSVSREKKERFSLILESASTNQTSMYLCASSLAQYSGSYEQYFGPGTRLTVT.